The text below deals with one TCR beta chain. This clone was recorded once. The clone's antigen remains unknown. Nothing much larger sits one base from this clone, and base qualities are not available. From the cysteine through the phenylalanine, the CDR3 covers 15 amino acids. The read is trimmed to its CDR3 DNA, 45 bases read in frame from base 1. For CDR1 and CDR2, the germline V gene lists SGHRS and YFSETQ. V is trimmed back by 1 base and J by 4 bases, and the junction contains 8 bases that no gene match accounts for. The immunoSEQ Assay was the method used to sequence TCRbeta CDR3 regions. After extraction, genomic DNA underwent amplification by bias-controlled multiplex PCR, followed by high-throughput sequencing. Per the source publication's procedure: To quantify the absolute abundance of each unique TCRbeta CDR3 region, sequences were collapsed and filtered. T cell fraction was estimated by normalization of TCRbeta template counts to usable DNA, with usable DNA being measured through amplification of reference genes present in all nucleated cells. Repertoire TCRs were annotated as SARS-CoV-2-specific by exact matching of V gene, CDR3 amino acid sequence and J gene to a known reactive TCR set. The reference SARS-CoV-2 TCR set was obtained from MIRA and was filtered for enrichment in COVID-19-positive ImmuneCODE repertoires, whereby public or cross-reactive TCRs were removed. Using the MIRA antigens, annotated TCRs were further analysed by specific ORF or by position within an ORF. Breadth was defined as annotated unique rearrangements over total unique productive rearrangements; depth was the summed frequency of those rearrangements. Group comparisons of TCR breadth used two-sided Wilcoxon rank-sum tests. In TCRdb, the immuneACCESS table is reduced to in-frame sequences with V and J assigned. These tables do not hold every clone; where another copy was compared, an unresolved V gene accounts for under half, and the others remain unexplained. V and J calls and clone size follow that table, whereas D and trimming were derived from the DNA. A total of hundreds of thousands of clones appear in this sample, about 85% of them only once. The ten largest clones take up 2.5% to 3.5% of the sample.

This sample is part of a study of Ad26.COV2.S vaccination and SARS-CoV-2 variants listed by TCRdb under 2021. Regarding the study in general: Vaccine-arm donors came from COV1001, a multicentre, randomized, double-blind, placebo-controlled phase I-IIa trial of Ad26.COV2.S in healthy adults. Ad26.COV2.S was administered intramuscularly at 5 x 10^10 or 1 x 10^11 viral particles, either as a single shot or as two shots given 56 days apart. Sequencing of the TCRbeta repertoire served to evaluate the specificity and breadth of SARS-CoV-2-reactive T cell receptors following Ad26.COV2.S vaccination. The TCR-sequenced set comprised approximately 32 samples: around 20 Ad26.COV2.S vaccine recipients, 5 placebo recipients and 8 SARS-CoV-2 convalescent individuals. Trial participants were randomized into five groups of five, in which low-dose or high-dose Ad26.COV2.S was given once or twice, or placebo was given on both occasions. Throughout the experiments and outcome assessment, investigators stayed blinded to trial group allocation. The investigation overall reported the following: Higher spike-specific TCR breadth was observed in Ad26.COV2.S recipients than in placebo recipients (P = 0.0014). Substantial breadth of spike-specific CD8+ and CD4+ T cell responses was reported after vaccination. The study was not powered for comparison of responses between vaccine doses or regimens. Comparable non-spike TCR breadth was observed between vaccine and placebo recipients, consistent with only spike being contained in the vaccine. It was noted by the authors that total T cell responses may have been underestimated by the TCR breadth and depth analyses.

Sample treatment or condition, as interpreted from the label and publication: about 20 received Ad26.COV2.S at low or high dose, single or two shots; about 5 received placebo; per-sample allocation not given. For vaccine and placebo recipients, repertoires were sequenced using samples collected on day 63 after the first injection. Between 29 July and 7 August 2020, Cohort 1b enrolled 25 adults aged 18-55 years at one site in Boston, USA. Ad26.COV2.S consisted of a replication-incompetent adenovirus type 26 vector by which a prefusion-stabilized SARS-CoV-2 spike protein from the original Wuhan strain was expressed.

The sequence links TRBV5-1 to TRBJ2-7; the central 7 bases match TRBD1. The sample consisted of peripheral blood, taken in a trial of Ad26.COV2.S vaccine versus placebo. The clonotype comes from a person between 18 and 65 years old who received the Ad26.COV2.S COVID-19 vaccine or a placebo. The CDR3 loop reads CASSLQVGGRYEQYF. The nucleotides are TGCGCCAGCAGCTTGCAAGTAGGGGGCAGGTACGAGCAGTACTTC.